The T cell receptor (beta chain) under discussion was sequenced for a study of T cells in Graves' hyperthyroidism and ophthalmopathy. Template material for amplifying TCR beta CDR3 regions consisted of RNA transcripts. HTBI primers were the set used in a first-round RT-PCR of the TCR CDR3. TCRdb used MiXCR to reprocess the multiplex PCR reads, holding one entry per CDR3 protein. The sample holds 150,000 or so distinct CDR3 sequences, around 20% seen once. Participants, patients aged 18 to 65, had newly diagnosed hyperthyroidism with a duration under 2 months. The CDR3 consists of 14 residues. J was trimmed by 9 bases and V by 4 bases; bases with no gene match: 5. CDR1 SEHNR and CDR2 FQNEAQ come from the germline V gene (reference sequence). This clonotype came up a few times.

The chain carries TRBV7-9 and TRBJ2-7, with 14 bases that match TRBD2. The specimen sequenced was blood. This TCR was recovered from a woman between 45 and 65 years old with Graves' hyperthyroidism that later progressed to Graves' ophthalmopathy. CDR3 residues: CASSSGTSGRAQYF. Written as DNA, the CDR3 is TGTGCCAGCAGCTCCGGGACTAGCGGGAGAGCGCAGTACTTC.